This record concerns one T cell receptor (beta chain) sequence. This CDR3 comprises 13 residues. Trimming removed 0 bases from V and 6 bases from J, with 5 bases in between. CDR1 is SGHAT and CDR2 is FQNNGV in the germline V gene. This sample was taken from a study of cytomegalovirus exposure and HLA in healthy donors. 13 Jbeta primers and 60 Vbeta primers were used for the PCR. Sequencing used immunoSEQ multiplex PCR; TCRdb keeps in-frame clones, though not all of them. The sample contains roughly 200,000 clones, more than 75% of which appear only once. The gene calls are TRBV11-2 and TRBJ2-2; D not certain. Sequencing was performed on PBMCs. This clonotype was sampled from a man aged 30 to 45 in good health and CMV-seronegative. The chain's CDR3 is CASSLEYAGELFF. The CDR3 region has the DNA TGTGCCAGCAGCTTAGAGTATGCCGGGGAGCTGTTTTTT.